Here is one TCR beta chain with its context. V lost 6 bases and J lost 0; bases outside the gene matches: 3. The length of the CDR3 is 14 residues. The germline CDR1 and CDR2 sequences are LNHDA and SQIVND (reference sequence). Participants spanned ages roughly 18 to 95 years and resided in roughly 22 US areas. Cohorts were based on clinical histories the participants reported. TCRdb's table, derived via immunoSEQ multiplex PCR, lists solely in-frame clones and lacks some. The sample includes a few hundred thousand clones, more than 80% of them seen just once. The sample originates from a study of blood T cell repertoires in COVID-19. Study at large: Donors in the United States, Italy and Spain gave samples during acute or convalescent COVID-19.

The chain recombines TRBV19 with TRBJ1-1; 8 nucleotides line up with TRBD1. The material sequenced was PBMCs or T cells enriched from blood (not recorded which). The TCR originated in a woman aged 18 to 35 who had recovered from COVID-19. CDR3 amino acids: CASSRQGMNTEAFF. The CDR3, as DNA: TGTGCCAGTAGCAGACAGGGGATGAACACTGAAGCTTTCTTT. Using reference TRBV19 and TRBJ1-1 for the parts outside the CDR3, the full variable domain is DGGITQSPKYLFRKEGQNVTLSCEQNLNHDAMYWYRQDPGQGLRLIYYSQIVNDFQKGDIAEGYSVSREKKESFPLTVTSAQKNPTAFYLCASSRQGMNTEAFFGQGTRLTVV.